This T cell receptor beta chain was identified during a study of T cells in Graves' hyperthyroidism and ophthalmopathy (dated by TCRdb to between 2018 and 2021). Concerning the study at large: Peripheral blood was collected at initial diagnosis, before any treatment. To identify distinguishing TCR V-J signatures, a discovery cohort of about 95 patients was used, comprising some 45 with Graves' ophthalmopathy and around 60 with stable Graves' hyperthyroidism. Prospective prediction of ophthalmopathy was tested in an independent validation cohort consisting of roughly 20 hyperthyroidism patients and some 15 patients who later progressed to ophthalmopathy. For training and testing, the approximately 97 patients in the discovery cohort were randomly divided in a 7:3 ratio. The study also compared thyroid tissue and blood T-cell repertoires from a handful of Graves' hyperthyroidism patients. Following sampling, methimazole starting at 30 mg daily was given to hyperthyroidism patients, and high-dose intravenous methylprednisolone was given to ophthalmopathy patients. The paper describes TCR Vbeta CDR3 sequencing of more than 120 peripheral blood samples, made up of 43 ophthalmopathy patients, 70 to 75 hyperthyroidism patients and some 17 progressor patients. Results the study describes overall, beyond this receptor: A model built on a 13 V-J signature distinguished ophthalmopathy from stable hyperthyroidism, reaching roughly 88% sensitivity and about 81% specificity in cross-validation and 80%/75% in testing. Most expanded thyroid clonotypes (frequency above 0.001) were also detected in blood, suggesting blood repertoires may reflect thyroid immune responses. During validation, the model predicted progression to ophthalmopathy a median of approximately 7 months ahead of onset, with around 70% sensitivity and around 72% specificity. No statistical method was used to set the sample size in advance, and investigators knew the group allocation.

Ophthalmopathy patients had moderately to severely active disease, Clinical Activity Score of at least 3, NOSPECS grade of at least 4, and duration under 3 months. Exclusion was applied to patients with uncontrolled infections, other autoimmune diseases, pregnancy or lactation. Diagnoses relied on clinical symptoms, serum thyroxine and TRAb, thyroid ultrasound and orbital computed tomography. PBMCs were isolated from 7.5 to 10 ml of fresh peripheral blood by Ficoll-Paque density gradient centrifugation. Total RNA was extracted with Trizol reagent, and quality was checked on an Agilent 2100 Bioanalyzer. This clonotype was found many times. Its specific antigen is unknown. No qualities accompany the bases; no much larger clone lies one base away. Amplification of TCR beta CDR3 regions was carried out from RNA transcripts. A first-round RT-PCR of the TCR CDR3 used the HTBI primer set with the Qiagen OneStep RT-PCR kit. Libraries were constructed in a second round of multiplex PCR, after which size selection and purification were performed. The libraries were sequenced on an Illumina HiSeq2000 using paired-end 100 bp reads. In the paper's pipeline: SOAPnuke was used to process the raw data, with reads discarded if the reads contained adapters or uncalled bases, had a mean Phred below 15, or lacked an exact constant-primer or identifier match. High-quality paired reads were merged with COPE v1.2.5, and unique nucleotide sequences were defined as clonotypes. MiTCR v1.1 was used to align the clonotypes against IMGT TRBV, TRBD and TRBJ reference segments. The analysis was restricted to V-J combinations with a frequency above 0.0001, which together covered 98% to 99.2% of the repertoires. A TCS score was defined as the ratio of F50 (clonal expansion) to E x V (chaos), with BLOSUM62-based TCRdist applied between CDR3 peptides within each V-J. Welch's t-statistics and random forest reduced roughly 530 V-J features to about 13, which were used in a naive Bayes classifier (R e1071). The public reads were reprocessed in TCRdb via fastp at Q25 and MiXCR, keeping in-frame beta chains. Here each entry gathers all rows of one CDR3 protein and keeps the most common genes and DNA. The V and J calls reflect TCRdb's pipeline rather than the authors' work. The sample profile shows approximately 300,000 distinct CDR3 sequences; over 15% of them were found once. The ten top clones hold about 51% of the sample.

Sequencing was done on a sample of blood. The TCR sequence derives from a woman aged 55-69 years with Graves' ophthalmopathy.

CDR3 region: CASRTGNTEAFF. In nucleotide form, the sequence is TGTGCCAGCAGGACAGGGAACACTGAAGCTTTCTTT. The chain joins TRBV27 to TRBJ1-1; a tentative D match to TRBD1 spans 6 bases. V loses 6 bases, J loses 1 base, and the germline ends lie 6 bases apart. From a lookup of the germline V gene (reference sequence), CDR1 and CDR2 are MNHEY and SMNVEV. Reading from cysteine to phenylalanine, the CDR3 counts 12 amino acids. Here the CDR3 DNA is all that survives: 36 bases in frame from base 1.